Presented here are 29 T cell receptor beta chains from one specimen sequenced in a study of a mutant IDH1 vaccine in newly diagnosed glioma. Clones were sequenced by immunoSEQ multiplex PCR, and TCRdb holds only the in-frame ones, with some missing. Of about 88,000 clones in the sample, 82% are singletons; the top ten hold about 5.6%. Stated time point: baseline, week 1 (first vaccination visit). The treatment was: pre-vaccination baseline after standard-of-care therapy. This sample comprised PBMCs, obtained from a glioma patient treated with radiotherapy, temozolomide or both. The receptors come from a man aged 35-49 years with glioma. Some clones in this sample may be carry-over from other donors' samples.

The V gene is TRBV29-1, the J gene TRBJ2-7; possibly TRBD1 or TRBD2 for D (6 bases each). The CDR3 extends over 16 amino acids. The V end was cut by 6 bases, the J end by 1 base, with 22 bases between. Looked up from germline, CDR1 is SQVTM and CDR2 is ANQGSEA. The DNA for the CDR3 is TGCAGCGTGGGATTTGGGGGGACACGTCCTTCCTACGAGCAGTACTTC. It codes for CSVGFGGTRPSYEQYF.

The chain employs TRBV27 and TRBJ2-7; tentatively, D is TRBD1 (5 bases). The ends were cut back, 1 base at V and 2 bases at J, with 12 bases in the middle. Per germline, CDR1 MNHEY and CDR2 SMNVEV (reference sequence). The CDR3 sequence is 15 residues long. CDR3 sequence reads: CASSLWGTTPYEQYF. The CDR3 coding sequence is TGTGCCAGCAGTTTATGGGGCACGACTCCCTACGAGCAGTACTTC.

The rearrangement joins TRBV20-1 to TRBJ1-6, with D maybe TRBD1 (5 bases). CDR1 is DFQATT, CDR2 SNEGSKA, per germline (reference sequence). Trimming took off 5 bases at V and 14 bases at J, with 13 bases between the two ends. This CDR3 is built from 11 residues. CDR3 loop: CSAGGERALHF. The CDR3 DNA is TGCAGTGCTGGGGGGGAGCGAGCCCTCCACTTT.

The chain is built from TRBV4-1 and TRBJ2-7; D is unclear. Germline V gene sequence: CDR1 MGHRA, CDR2 YSYEKL. Trimming removed 0 bases from V and 0 bases from J, with 12 bases in between. The length of the CDR3 is 16 residues. This chain's CDR3 is CASSQDVGARSYEQYF. The CDR3 DNA is TGCGCCAGCAGCCAAGATGTCGGCGCCCGCTCCTACGAGCAGTACTTC.

This rearrangement joins TRBV10-2 to TRBJ1-6; D is undetermined. Trimming pared 2 bases from V and 13 bases from J, leaving 9 bases between. The CDR3 has 12 residues. CDR1 is WSHSY, CDR2 SAAADI, per germline. The CDR3 bases are TGCGCCAGCAGTGAGGAGGGTGGTCCCCTCCACTTT. The encoded protein is CASSEEGGPLHF.

DNA for the CDR3: TGTGCCAGCAGCACGGACGGCAATCAGCCCCAGCATTTT. It encodes CASSTDGNQPQHF. The chain employs TRBV5-4 and TRBJ1-5; D is unresolved. CDR3 length equals 13 residues. Per the germline V gene, CDR1 is SGHNT and CDR2 is YYREEE (reference sequence). The ends were cut back, 4 bases at V and 2 bases at J, with 7 bases in the middle.

The J gene is TRBJ1-1, the V gene TRBV5-6; no reliable D call. The germline CDR1 and CDR2 sequences are SGHDT and YYEEEE. This CDR3 is 16 amino acids long. Trimming removed 3 bases at V and 6 bases at J, with 21 bases between. CDR3 nucleotide sequence: TGTGCCAGCAGCTATGTGTCGGGTTGGGGAACCCCTGAAGCTTTCTTT. It specifies CASSYVSGWGTPEAFF.

The chain combines TRBV2 with TRBJ1-1; D is undetermined. The CDR3 covers 11 residues. Between the trimmed V and J ends, which lost 11 bases and 3 bases, there was a span of 10 bases. Germline values: CDR1 SNHLY, CDR2 FYNNEI. This CDR3 reads CAGGADTEAFF. The DNA of the CDR3 is TGTGCCGGCGGAGCGGACACTGAAGCTTTCTTT.

This clone was seen only once. The V and J genes are TRBV9 and TRBJ2-2; 8 bases line up with TRBD2. Losses at the gene ends were 0 bases for V and 6 bases for J; bases not matched to a gene: 4. Germline assignment: CDR1 SGDLS and CDR2 YYNGEE. There are 15 residues in the CDR3. CDR3 in amino acids: CASSVEGTSSGELFF. The CDR3 DNA reads as TGTGCCAGCAGCGTAGAAGGGACTAGTTCCGGGGAGCTGTTTTTT.

This chain joins TRBV5-1 and TRBJ1-2, with 9 bases matching TRBD1. CDR3 length equals 14 residues. CDR1 is SGHRS and CDR2 is YFSETQ in the germline V gene. Trimming cost V 4 bases and J 2 bases; bases outside gene matches: 3. CDR3 residues: CASSPGQGNYGYTF. In DNA form, the CDR3 reads TGCGCCAGCAGCCCTGGACAGGGGAACTATGGCTACACCTTC.

The CDR3 region has the DNA TGTGCCAGCAAAGAGAGTCCGGGACAAGCCTACGAGCAGTACTTC. As protein: CASKESPGQAYEQYF. This chain joins TRBV2 and TRBJ2-7; perhaps TRBD1 as D (6 bases). V gave up 7 bases and J gave up 2 bases, with 18 bases separating them. Looked up from germline, CDR1 is SNHLY and CDR2 is FYNNEI. The CDR3 is made up of 15 amino acids.

This chain connects TRBV10-2 to TRBJ2-1; TRBD1 is a possible D gene (5 bases). The germline V and J ends were trimmed by 4 bases and 1 base, with 11 bases remaining between them. The CDR3 runs 15 residues. Germline lookup yields CDR1 WSHSY and CDR2 SAAADI. The CDR3 DNA reads TGCGCCAGCAGTGGTTGGGGCACGTCCTACAATGAGCAGTTCTTC. Its protein is CASSGWGTSYNEQFF.

The chain couples TRBV2 to TRBJ2-7; D is undetermined. The CDR3 is made up of 15 amino acids. Looked up from germline, CDR1 is SNHLY and CDR2 is FYNNEI. V was shortened by 2 bases and J by 0 bases, with 11 bases between the two germline ends. This CDR3 reads CASSEQPATSYEQYF. DNA of the CDR3: TGTGCCAGCAGTGAACAGCCCGCGACCTCCTACGAGCAGTACTTC.

CDR3 region: CASSSHPAGGNTGELFF. Written as DNA, the CDR3 is TGTGCCAGCAGTAGCCACCCCGCAGGGGGAAACACCGGGGAGCTGTTTTTT. The chain couples TRBV27 to TRBJ2-2; 7 bases match TRBD1. The germline V gene encodes CDR1 MNHEY and CDR2 SMNVEV (reference sequence). The CDR3 spans 17 residues. V shed 5 bases, J shed 2 bases, and the junction held 11 bases outside the gene matches.

The chain is built from TRBV13 and TRBJ1-1, with D uncertain. CDR1 and CDR2 from the germline V gene are PRHDT and FYEKMQ (reference sequence). The CDR3 runs to 15 residues. Trimming left V 3 bases short and J 0 bases short, with 11 bases between. This CDR3 is CASSLDGDLNTEAFF. In DNA, the CDR3 is TGTGCCAGCAGCTTGGACGGAGACTTGAACACTGAAGCTTTCTTT.

This chain uses TRBV7-9 with TRBJ2-2, with 11 bases that match TRBD1. CDR3 size: 15 residues. The V and J ends lost 7 bases and 3 bases, in that order; junction bases with no gene match: 4. Germline V gives CDR1 SEHNR, CDR2 FQNEAQ (reference sequence). CDR3 loop: CASIKGQGDTGELFF. The CDR3 nucleotides are TGTGCCAGCATAAAGGGACAGGGGGACACCGGGGAGCTGTTTTTT.

This sequence joins TRBV11-2 and TRBJ2-6, with no clear D. Germline assignment: CDR1 SGHAT and CDR2 FQNNGV. The V end lost 2 bases, the J end lost 1 base, and 9 bases lay between the germline ends. The CDR3 covers 16 residues. For the CDR3, the DNA is TGTGCCAGCAGCTTAATAGGTGCATCTGGGGCCAACGTCCTGACTTTC. Amino acid sequence: CASSLIGASGANVLTF.

The chain is built from TRBV6-5 and TRBJ1-1; TRBD1 is a possible D gene (6 bases). This CDR3 contains 12 residues. Germline loops: CDR1 MNHEY, CDR2 SVGAGI. The V end lost 4 bases, the J end lost 7 bases, and 10 bases lay between the germline ends. CDR3 region: CASSWVQGEAFF. Written as DNA, the CDR3 is TGTGCCAGCAGTTGGGTACAGGGTGAAGCTTTCTTT.

J is TRBJ1-2 and V is TRBV5-1, with D possibly matching TRBD1 (5 bases). The CDR3 length is 13 residues. Germline V gene data show CDR1 as SGHRS and CDR2 as YFSETQ. V shed 0 bases and J shed 7 bases, with 10 bases lying between them. In DNA, the CDR3 is TGCGCCAGCAGCTTGGATGGGCAGGGTGGCTACACCTTC. It codes for CASSLDGQGGYTF.

The genes are TRBV28 and TRBJ1-2; possibly TRBD1 for D (5 bases). The CDR3 contains 14 residues. The germline CDR1 and CDR2 sequences are MDHEN and SYDVKM. Trimming removed 5 bases at V and 6 bases at J, with 16 bases between. As DNA, the CDR3 is TGTGCCAGCAGTCAGGGTGCCGCCGGGGATGGCTACACCTTC. It yields the protein CASSQGAAGDGYTF.

The chain uses TRBV2 and TRBJ1-2; a weak D match, TRBD1 (5 bases). Trimming removed 3 bases from V and 7 bases from J, with 12 bases in between. The CDR3 loop spans 13 amino acids. Germline values: CDR1 SNHLY, CDR2 FYNNEI. In DNA, the CDR3 is TGTGCCAGCAGTGATCAGGGAACGGCTGGCTACACCTTC. Amino acids: CASSDQGTAGYTF.

The chain uses TRBV7-8 and TRBJ2-7, with D perhaps matching TRBD2 (5 bases). V was trimmed by 1 base and J by 2 bases, leaving 9 bases between them. Germline V gene lookup returns CDR1 SGHVS and CDR2 FQNEAQ. The CDR3 is 14 amino acids. CDR3: CASSLGGLTYEQYF. CDR3 DNA: TGTGCCAGCAGCTTAGGTGGACTCACCTACGAGCAGTACTTC.

This clone appeared a single time. This rearrangement joins TRBV7-9 to TRBJ2-2; possible D gene TRBD2, 5 bases. Germline V gene sequence: CDR1 SEHNR, CDR2 FQNEAQ (reference sequence). Trimming took off 7 bases at V and 1 base at J, with 19 bases between the two ends. There are 17 residues in the CDR3. The CDR3 region is CASTPNLGRGNTGELFF. CDR3 nucleotides: TGTGCCAGCACCCCCAACCTGGGCCGGGGGAACACCGGGGAGCTGTTTTTT.

The chain recombines TRBV2 with TRBJ2-5; weak D call: TRBD1 (5 bases). The CDR3 contains 12 residues. Germline lookup yields CDR1 SNHLY and CDR2 FYNNEI. The germline V and J ends were trimmed by 6 bases and 4 bases, with 9 bases remaining between them. The CDR3: CASRGQGETQYF. DNA of the CDR3: TGTGCCAGCAGGGGGCAGGGAGAGACCCAGTACTTC.

This chain joins TRBV10-1 and TRBJ1-4, with 7 bases lining up with TRBD1. Per germline, CDR1 WNHNN and CDR2 SYGVQD (reference sequence). The CDR3 spans 14 residues. V lost 6 bases, J lost 8 bases, and 9 bases stayed unmatched. CDR3 protein: CASSPQGDLEKLFF. The CDR3 DNA reads as TGCGCCAGCAGCCCTCAGGGGGACCTGGAAAAACTGTTTTTT.

Many counts were recorded for this clone. The V and J genes are TRBV5-6 and TRBJ1-5; D not certain. The CDR3 totals 13 residues. The ends were cut back, 0 bases at V and 5 bases at J, with 6 bases in the middle. The germline V gene has CDR1 SGHDT and CDR2 YYEEEE. This CDR3 reads CASSLGPHQPQHF. The CDR3 bases are TGTGCCAGCAGCTTGGGACCCCATCAGCCCCAGCATTTT.

This chain connects TRBV29-1 to TRBJ1-2; unclear D gene. The CDR3 runs to 12 residues. Germline CDR1 reads SQVTM; CDR2 reads ANQGSEA. V lost 4 bases to trimming and J lost 0 bases, with 6 bases between them. The CDR3 coding sequence is TGCAGCGTTGGGGCCACTAACTATGGCTACACCTTC. Translated: CSVGATNYGYTF.

The gene calls are TRBV30 and TRBJ1-6; 9 nucleotides line up with TRBD1. Germline V gene lookup returns CDR1 GTSNPN and CDR2 SVGIG (reference sequence). The CDR3 is made up of 17 amino acids. Losses at the gene ends were 0 bases for V and 6 bases for J; bases not matched to a gene: 9. CDR3 DNA sequence: TGTGCCTGGAGTGTACGTGGGACAGGGAAATTTAATTCACCCCTCCACTTT. Protein product: CAWSVRGTGKFNSPLHF.

This chain connects TRBV7-9 to TRBJ2-5, with 7 bases that match TRBD1. The CDR3 length is 13 residues. The germline V gene has CDR1 SEHNR and CDR2 FQNEAQ (reference sequence). J lost 7 bases, V lost 4 bases, and 6 bases had no gene match. Written as DNA, the CDR3 is TGTGCCAGCAGCTACGACAGGGTAGGGACCCAGTACTTC. This translates into CASSYDRVGTQYF.